This T cell receptor (beta chain) came from a study of human T cells and chemical hapten exposure. For the study at large: Mostly female, the patients presented with alopecia areata, totalis or universalis. The study, taken as a whole, reports: It was expanded TCRs that formed significantly more large CDR3 similarity clusters than controls did.

This clonotype was recorded a few times. Its antigen is not identified. CDR1 and CDR2 (germline): SGHTA, FQGNSA. CDR3 length: 13 amino acids. Between the trimmed V and J ends, which lost 5 bases and 7 bases, there was a span of 14 bases. Regarding time point: patch test 2, 6 weeks after DPC sensitization. As to treatment: therapeutic diphenylcyclopropenone sensitization with weekly scalp DPC. TCRdb called the RACE reads again in MiXCR, with one record for every CDR3 protein. The data contain fewer than 95,000 distinct CDR3 sequences, about 11% of them singletons. The sequence derives from a man aged 35 to 55 with alopecia areata. Some clones in this sample may be carry-over from other donors' samples. Sequences were derived from whole blood, sampled in connection with sensitization to the hapten diphenylcyclopropenone (DPC). The rearrangement joins TRBV7-2 to TRBJ2-5; TRBD2 is a possible D gene (6 bases). As DNA, the CDR3 is TGTGCCAGCAGCACAGATAGCGGCGGGACCCAGTACTTC. Protein product: CASSTDSGGTQYF.